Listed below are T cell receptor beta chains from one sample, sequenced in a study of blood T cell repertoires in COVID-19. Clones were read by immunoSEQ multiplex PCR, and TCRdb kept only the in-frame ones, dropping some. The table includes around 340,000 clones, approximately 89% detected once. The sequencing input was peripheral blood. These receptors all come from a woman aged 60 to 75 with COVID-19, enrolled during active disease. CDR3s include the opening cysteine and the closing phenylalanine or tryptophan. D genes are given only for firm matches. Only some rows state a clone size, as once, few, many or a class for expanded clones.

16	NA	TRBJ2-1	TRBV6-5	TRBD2	TGTGCCAGCAGTTACGAAGGGGCGGGGGGCCCCAATGAGCAGTTCTTC	CASSYEGAGGPNEQFF
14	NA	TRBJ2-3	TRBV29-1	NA	TGCAGCGTTGAGCGGGGTTCTGGCACAGATACGCAGTATTTT	CSVERGSGTDTQYF
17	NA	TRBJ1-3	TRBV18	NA	TGTGCCAGCTCACCCGTGCTTCGGTCTTTGACTGGAAACACCATATATTTT	CASSPVLRSLTGNTIYF
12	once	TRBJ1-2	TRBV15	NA	TGTGCCACCAGCAGAGATCGTAATGGCTACACCTTC	CATSRDRNGYTF
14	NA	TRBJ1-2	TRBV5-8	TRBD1	TGTGCCAGCAGCGCGGACAGGGGAGTGAATGGCTACACCTTC	CASSADRGVNGYTF
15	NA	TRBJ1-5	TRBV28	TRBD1	TGTGCCAGCTGTATTGCAGGGGGCGGCAATCAGCCCCAGCATTTT	CASCIAGGGNQPQHF
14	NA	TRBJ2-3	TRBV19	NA	TGTGCCAGCAGACAGATGGAAAGCACAGATACGCAGTATTTT	CASRQMESTDTQYF
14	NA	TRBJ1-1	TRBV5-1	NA	TGCGCCAGCAGCTTGGCGGGGATGAACACTGAAGCTTTCTTT	CASSLAGMNTEAFF
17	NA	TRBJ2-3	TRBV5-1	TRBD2	TGCGCCAGCAGCTTGGTGGGGGGGACCTCCAGCACAGATACGCAGTATTTT	CASSLVGGTSSTDTQYF
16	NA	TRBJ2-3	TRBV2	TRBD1	TGTGCCAGCCCCCCGAGGGGGCGCTCGACCACAGATACGCAGTATTTT	CASPPRGRSTTDTQYF
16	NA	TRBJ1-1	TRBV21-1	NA	TGTGCCAGCAGCAGCCCCTCGGAGGGTTGGGACACTGAAGCTTTCTTT	CASSSPSEGWDTEAFF
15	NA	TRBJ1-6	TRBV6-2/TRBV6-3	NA	TGTGCCAGCAGTTACTCGAGAGGGTATAATTCACCCCTCCACTTT	CASSYSRGYNSPLHF
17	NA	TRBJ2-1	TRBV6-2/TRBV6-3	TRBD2	TGTGCCAGCAGTTACGGGACTAGCATCCGCTCCTACAATGAGCAGTTCTTC	CASSYGTSIRSYNEQFF
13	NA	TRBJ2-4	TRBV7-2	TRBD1	TGTGCCAGCAGTACCGACAGGGGAAACATTCAGTACTTC	CASSTDRGNIQYF
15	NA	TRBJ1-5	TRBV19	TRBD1	TGTGCCAGTAGTGTCCGGGACAGTCCTAATCAGCCCCAGCATTTT	CASSVRDSPNQPQHF
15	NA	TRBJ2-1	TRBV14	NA	TGTGCCAGCAGCCTCGTACTAGTCTCGGGCAATGAGCAGTTCTTC	CASSLVLVSGNEQFF
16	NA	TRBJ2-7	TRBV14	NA	TGTGCCAGCAGCCAAGATTGGGGCCAGAGCTCCTACGAGCAGTACTTC	CASSQDWGQSSYEQYF
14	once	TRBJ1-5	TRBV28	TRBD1	TGTGCCTCTCATACAGGGGTGGGCAATCAGCCCCAGCATTTT	CASHTGVGNQPQHF
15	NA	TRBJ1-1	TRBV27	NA	TGTGCCAGCAGTCCCCGGACAGAAAAGTACACTGAAGCTTTCTTT	CASSPRTEKYTEAFF
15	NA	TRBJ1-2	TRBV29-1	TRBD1	TGCAGCGTTGATAACCGGGACAGGGAAGACTATGGCTACACCTTC	CSVDNRDREDYGYTF
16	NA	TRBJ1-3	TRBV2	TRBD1	TGTGCCAGCAGTGCGGACAGGCCTTACTCTGGAAACACCATATATTTT	CASSADRPYSGNTIYF
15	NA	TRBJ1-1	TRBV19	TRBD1	TGTGCCAGTAGTGAGACAGGGGATGGGGACACTGAAGCTTTCTTT	CASSETGDGDTEAFF
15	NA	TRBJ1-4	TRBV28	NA	TGTGCCAGCAGGAAGAGCTGGAGGGCTAATGAAAAACTGTTTTTT	CASRKSWRANEKLFF
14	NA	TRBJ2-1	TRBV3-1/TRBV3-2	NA	TGTGCCAGCAGCCAAGAAGAGGCTAGCACTGAGCAGTTCTTC	CASSQEEASTEQFF
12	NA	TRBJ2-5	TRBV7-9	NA	TGTGCCAGCAGCCCCTTCGGGGAGACCCAGTACTTC	CASSPFGETQYF
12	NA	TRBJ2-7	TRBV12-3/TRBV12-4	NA	TGTGCCAGCAGTTTGAGTCTTCTCGAGCAGTACTTC	CASSLSLLEQYF
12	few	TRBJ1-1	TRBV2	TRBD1	TGTGCCATGGGACAGTTGGGGTCTGAAGCTTTCTTT	CAMGQLGSEAFF
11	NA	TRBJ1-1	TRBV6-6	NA	TGTGCCAGCGTAGGGGGCACTGAAGCTTTCTTT	CASVGGTEAFF
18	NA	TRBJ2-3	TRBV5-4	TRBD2	TGTGCCAGCAGCCCCCTCCGCACTAGCGGGGGGGCCACAGATACGCAGTATTTT	CASSPLRTSGGATDTQYF
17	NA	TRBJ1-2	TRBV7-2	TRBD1	TGTGCCAGCAGCTTAGGGGTCTCAGGGGGCGCTGACTATGGCTACACCTTC	CASSLGVSGGADYGYTF
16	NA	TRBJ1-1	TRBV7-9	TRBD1	TGTGCCAGCAGCCTCCGGGACAGGGGCGTTAAAGGTGAAGCTTTCTTT	CASSLRDRGVKGEAFF
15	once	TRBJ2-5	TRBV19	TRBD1	TGTGCCAGTAGCGGGACAGGAAAGTTTCAAGAGACCCAGTACTTC	CASSGTGKFQETQYF
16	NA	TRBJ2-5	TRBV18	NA	TGTGCCAGCTCACCATTTGCGCTAGCCCAACAAGAGACCCAGTACTTC	CASSPFALAQQETQYF
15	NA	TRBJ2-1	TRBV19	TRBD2	TGTGCCAGTAGTATGACGCGGGGGACCTACAATGAGCAGTTCTTC	CASSMTRGTYNEQFF
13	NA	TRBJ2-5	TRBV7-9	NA	TGTGCCAGCAGCTTGGCCGTCTCCGAGACCCAGTACTTC	CASSLAVSETQYF
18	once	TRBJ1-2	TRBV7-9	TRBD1	TGTGCCAGCAGCCCATCACTTAGACCGGGACAGGGGGCAACGGGCTACACCTTC	CASSPSLRPGQGATGYTF
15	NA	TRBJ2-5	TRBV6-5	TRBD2	TGTGCCAGCAGTCTTATGGCGGGGGGGCTAGAGACCCAGTACTTC	CASSLMAGGLETQYF
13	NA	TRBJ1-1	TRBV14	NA	TGTGCCAGCAGCCAGGGCATGAACACTGAAGCTTTCTTT	CASSQGMNTEAFF
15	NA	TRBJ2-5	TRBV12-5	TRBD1	TGTGCTAGTGGTTTGGCCCCGGACAGGGAGGAGACCCAGTACTTC	CASGLAPDREETQYF
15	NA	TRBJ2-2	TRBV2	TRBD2	TGTGCCAGCAGTGGGCGGGGGGCGAACACCGGGGAGCTGTTTTTT	CASSGRGANTGELFF
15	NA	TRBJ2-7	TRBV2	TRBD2	TGTGCCAGCAGTGGCTCGACTAGCGGGGAATACGAGCAGTACTTC	CASSGSTSGEYEQYF
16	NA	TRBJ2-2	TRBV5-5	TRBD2	TGTGCCAGCAGCTTGTTAAGGAGCGGGGTTACCGGGGAGCTGTTTTTT	CASSLLRSGVTGELFF
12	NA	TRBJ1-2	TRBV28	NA	TGTGCCAGCAGAGCCCTTAACTATGGCTACACCTTC	CASRALNYGYTF
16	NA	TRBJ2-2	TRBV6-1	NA	TGTGCCAGCAGTGAAGATCGGACTCCGAACACCGGGGAGCTGTTTTTT	CASSEDRTPNTGELFF